Listed below are T cell receptor beta chains from one sample, sequenced in a study of T cell responses to AZD1222 COVID-19 vaccine. Here immunoSEQ multiplex PCR was the method, and the copy in TCRdb shows in-frame clones only, minus some. The data show some 100,000 clones, about 86% seen once. This material consisted of peripheral blood, taken on day 0 of AZD1222 vaccination. These receptors were collected from an adult in good health. The CDR3 runs from the conserved cysteine through the conserved F or W. The D gene is left open where the match is weak. Expanded clones get a size class; other rows say once, few or many, or leave the size out.

J: TRBJ1-1
size: few
D: NA
V: TRBV29-1
DNA: TGCAGCGTTCAGTGGGGCCCTGGCACTGAAGCTTTCTTT
CDR3: CSVQWGPGTEAFF

J: TRBJ2-3
size: NA
D: TRBD2
V: TRBV7-9
DNA: TGTGCCAGCAGCTTTCCGACTAGCGGCTACACAGATACGCAGTATTTT
CDR3: CASSFPTSGYTDTQYF

J: TRBJ2-7
size: NA
D: NA
V: TRBV29-1
DNA: TGCAGCGCACGGACAGACTCCTCTTCCTACGAGCAGTACTTC
CDR3: CSARTDSSSYEQYF

J: TRBJ2-2
size: NA
D: TRBD1
V: TRBV7-3
DNA: TGTGCCAGCAGCCCCGCCGGACAGGGTTTCACCGGGGAGCTGTTTTTT
CDR3: CASSPAGQGFTGELFF

J: TRBJ1-3
size: NA
D: NA
V: TRBV19
DNA: TGTGCCAGTAGTGTCAACAGGGTTCACTCTGGAAACACCATATATTTT
CDR3: CASSVNRVHSGNTIYF

J: TRBJ2-3
size: NA
D: TRBD2
V: TRBV6-5
DNA: TGTGCCAGCAGTTACGGACTAGCGCAGGGTAATACGCAGTATTTT
CDR3: CASSYGLAQGNTQYF

J: TRBJ2-3
size: once
D: NA
V: TRBV5-1
DNA: TGCGCCAGCAGCTTCGACCATGATACGCAGTATTTT
CDR3: CASSFDHDTQYF

J: TRBJ2-2
size: NA
D: NA
V: TRBV6-5
DNA: TGTGCCAGCAGTTACACGAACACCGGGGAGCTGTTTTTT
CDR3: CASSYTNTGELFF

J: TRBJ1-5
size: NA
D: NA
V: TRBV19
DNA: TGTGCCAGTAGCAAGGACAACAATCAGCCCCAGCATTTT
CDR3: CASSKDNNQPQHF

J: TRBJ1-2
size: NA
D: TRBD1
V: TRBV15
DNA: TGTGCCACCAGCGGGTTGGGACAGTTCTATGGCTACACCTTC
CDR3: CATSGLGQFYGYTF

J: TRBJ2-7
size: NA
D: TRBD1
V: TRBV5-1
DNA: TGCGCCAGGACAGGGTTCGAGCAGTACTTC
CDR3: CARTGFEQYF

J: TRBJ1-1
size: NA
D: NA
V: TRBV5-8
DNA: TGTGCCAGCAGCTTGGGTGGGGCCACTGAAGCTTTCTTT
CDR3: CASSLGGATEAFF

J: TRBJ1-1
size: NA
D: TRBD1
V: TRBV2
DNA: TGTGCCAGCAGTGCCCTTCGGACAGGGGGGACTGAAGCTTTCTTT
CDR3: CASSALRTGGTEAFF

J: TRBJ1-1
size: NA
D: NA
V: TRBV6-6
DNA: TGTGCCAGCAACACGGGAGGGGGAAGGGCTGAAGCTTTCTTT
CDR3: CASNTGGGRAEAFF

J: TRBJ2-3
size: NA
D: TRBD2
V: TRBV18
DNA: TGTGCCAGCTCACCCATAGCGGGGGGGCAAGGAGATACGCAGTATTTT
CDR3: CASSPIAGGQGDTQYF

J: TRBJ2-3
size: once
D: NA
V: TRBV24-1
DNA: TGTGCCACCAGTGAGCCCTTGGGGGGAACTAAGACAGATACGCAGTATTTT
CDR3: CATSEPLGGTKTDTQYF

J: TRBJ1-4
size: few
D: NA
V: TRBV7-9
DNA: TGTGCCAGCAGCTTACAGCCCCAAAGTGAAAAACTGTTTTTT
CDR3: CASSLQPQSEKLFF

J: TRBJ2-7
size: once
D: TRBD1
V: TRBV28
DNA: TGTGCCAGCGGAAGTCCTGGTAACAGGGGTAGGGGATCTTACGAGCAGTACTTC
CDR3: CASGSPGNRGRGSYEQYF

J: TRBJ1-4
size: once
D: TRBD1
V: TRBV5-1
DNA: TGCGCCAGCAGCTTACTACAGGGGAGAAATGAAAAACTGTTTTTT
CDR3: CASSLLQGRNEKLFF

J: TRBJ2-7
size: NA
D: NA
V: TRBV12-3/TRBV12-4
DNA: TGTGCCAGCAGTTTATTCCCATACGAGCAGTACTTC
CDR3: CASSLFPYEQYF

J: TRBJ2-2
size: NA
D: NA
V: TRBV3-1/TRBV3-2
DNA: TGTGCCAGCAGCCAAGGGAATCTTTTCACCGGGGAGCTGTTTTTT
CDR3: CASSQGNLFTGELFF

J: TRBJ2-2
size: NA
D: TRBD1
V: TRBV12-3/TRBV12-4
DNA: TGTGCCAGCAGCCGCACAGGGGCCGGGGAGCTGTTTTTT
CDR3: CASSRTGAGELFF

J: TRBJ1-2
size: NA
D: NA
V: TRBV19
DNA: TGTGCCACCCCGGACCTTAACTATGGCTACACCTTC
CDR3: CATPDLNYGYTF

J: TRBJ2-7
size: NA
D: NA
V: TRBV28
DNA: TGTGCCAGCAGTTTGGGGGCCCGGTACGAGCAGTACTTC
CDR3: CASSLGARYEQYF

J: TRBJ2-1
size: few
D: TRBD2
V: TRBV4-1
DNA: TGCGCCAGCAGCCAACCGGGACTAGCGGGGGTCTACAATGAGCAGTTCTTC
CDR3: CASSQPGLAGVYNEQFF

J: TRBJ1-1
size: NA
D: TRBD1
V: TRBV9
DNA: TGTGCCAGCAGCCCGAGACAGGGTATCACTGAAGCTTTCTTT
CDR3: CASSPRQGITEAFF

J: TRBJ2-5
size: NA
D: NA
V: TRBV15
DNA: TGTGCCACCGCGAGGGTGGGCGAGACCCAGTACTTC
CDR3: CATARVGETQYF

J: TRBJ2-1
size: NA
D: NA
V: TRBV6-6
DNA: TGTGCCAGCAGTTGGGGTATCCGTGGTGAGCAGTTCTTC
CDR3: CASSWGIRGEQFF

J: TRBJ2-2
size: NA
D: NA
V: TRBV10-3
DNA: TGTGCCATCACCGGGCAGGGACACACCGGGGAGCTGTTTTTT
CDR3: CAITGQGHTGELFF

J: TRBJ1-2
size: NA
D: TRBD1
V: TRBV29-1
DNA: TGCAGCGTTGATGGGACAGGGGTGAATGGCTACACCTTC
CDR3: CSVDGTGVNGYTF

J: TRBJ1-4
size: medium-sized
D: NA
V: TRBV2
DNA: TGTGCCAGCAGTGAACTTGGTTTGACTAATGAAAAACTGTTTTTT
CDR3: CASSELGLTNEKLFF

J: TRBJ2-7
size: NA
D: NA
V: TRBV24-1
DNA: TGTGCCACCAGTCGCGATTCCTACGAGCAGTACTTC
CDR3: CATSRDSYEQYF

J: TRBJ1-1
size: NA
D: NA
V: TRBV12-3/TRBV12-4
DNA: TGTGCCAGCAGTTCCACGGTGAACACTGAAGCTTTCTTT
CDR3: CASSSTVNTEAFF

J: TRBJ1-4
size: NA
D: NA
V: TRBV6-4
DNA: TGTGCCAGCAGCCCCTCAACAGGGTCCGGTGAAAAACTGTTTTTT
CDR3: CASSPSTGSGEKLFF

J: TRBJ2-1
size: NA
D: NA
V: TRBV7-2
DNA: TGTGCCAGCAGCTTAGAAGGAGGGATCGGATACAATGAGCAGTTCTTC
CDR3: CASSLEGGIGYNEQFF

J: TRBJ2-1
size: NA
D: TRBD2
V: TRBV19
DNA: TGTGCCAGTAGTATAGGAGGATCGGCGGGGGGGCAGTTCTTC
CDR3: CASSIGGSAGGQFF

J: TRBJ1-2
size: NA
D: TRBD1
V: TRBV10-3
DNA: TGTGCCAGCCGACACCTAGACAGGGGATATGGCTACACCTTC
CDR3: CASRHLDRGYGYTF

J: TRBJ1-2
size: NA
D: TRBD1
V: TRBV28
DNA: TGTGCCACCATGACAGGGATTGGCTACACCTTC
CDR3: CATMTGIGYTF

J: TRBJ1-5
size: NA
D: NA
V: TRBV7-9
DNA: TGTGCCAGCAGCTTAGGGGGTTTGGCTCAGCCCCAGCATTTT
CDR3: CASSLGGLAQPQHF

J: TRBJ2-7
size: once
D: NA
V: TRBV3-1/TRBV3-2
DNA: TGTGCCAGCAGCCAGAACTGGGACGGCGAGTACGAGCAGTACTTC
CDR3: CASSQNWDGEYEQYF

J: TRBJ1-2
size: NA
D: TRBD1
V: TRBV16
DNA: TGTGCCAGCGCGACAGGGGACTATGGCTACACCTTC
CDR3: CASATGDYGYTF

J: TRBJ2-7
size: NA
D: NA
V: TRBV4-3
DNA: TGCGCCAGCAGCCAAGATATCTCAGGGCTATTCGAGCAGTACTTC
CDR3: CASSQDISGLFEQYF

J: TRBJ2-2
size: NA
D: TRBD1
V: TRBV6-5
DNA: TGTGCCAGCAGAAGAGACAGGGTGGGGACCGGGGAGCTGTTTTTT
CDR3: CASRRDRVGTGELFF

J: TRBJ1-2
size: NA
D: TRBD1
V: TRBV7-9
DNA: TGTGCCAGCAGCTCTGGACAGGGCCATGGCTACACCTTC
CDR3: CASSSGQGHGYTF

J: TRBJ1-1
size: NA
D: NA
V: TRBV6-2/TRBV6-3
DNA: TGTGCCAGCAGTTTACAGGGGAACACTGAAGCTTTCTTT
CDR3: CASSLQGNTEAFF

J: TRBJ1-3
size: NA
D: TRBD1
V: TRBV3-1/TRBV3-2
DNA: TGTGCCAGCAGCCAAGATCTAACAGGGGAAGGAAACACCATATATTTT
CDR3: CASSQDLTGEGNTIYF

J: TRBJ1-1
size: NA
D: NA
V: TRBV3-1/TRBV3-2
DNA: TGTGCCAGCAGCCAAGGCAGGCAGAACACTGAAGCTTTCTTT
CDR3: CASSQGRQNTEAFF

J: TRBJ2-2
size: NA
D: TRBD1
V: TRBV4-2
DNA: TGTGCCAGCAGTCGTTTAGTGGGACAGGGGACGAACACCGGGGAGCTGTTTTTT
CDR3: CASSRLVGQGTNTGELFF

J: TRBJ2-3
size: NA
D: NA
V: TRBV19
DNA: TGTGCCAGTAGATCCGACGGAGATACGCAGTATTTT
CDR3: CASRSDGDTQYF

J: TRBJ1-3
size: NA
D: NA
V: TRBV11-2
DNA: TGTGCCAGCAGCCAACGCTGGCGGGGGGACTCTGGAAACACCATATATTTT
CDR3: CASSQRWRGDSGNTIYF

J: TRBJ2-7
size: NA
D: TRBD2
V: TRBV6-1
DNA: TGTGCCAGCAGTGAATATCAGGGAGGGGAGCAGTACTTC
CDR3: CASSEYQGGEQYF

J: TRBJ1-2
size: NA
D: NA
V: TRBV3-1/TRBV3-2
DNA: TGTGCCAGCAGCCAAGTTGACGCGGGCTATGGCTACACCTTC
CDR3: CASSQVDAGYGYTF

J: TRBJ2-7
size: NA
D: TRBD1
V: TRBV5-1
DNA: TGCGCCAGCAGCTTTCTGGCAGGGGGAAACTACGAGCAGTACTTC
CDR3: CASSFLAGGNYEQYF

J: TRBJ1-5
size: NA
D: NA
V: TRBV3-1/TRBV3-2
DNA: TGTGCCAGCAGCCAGTGGGGACTTTCAGATCAGCCCCAGCATTTT
CDR3: CASSQWGLSDQPQHF